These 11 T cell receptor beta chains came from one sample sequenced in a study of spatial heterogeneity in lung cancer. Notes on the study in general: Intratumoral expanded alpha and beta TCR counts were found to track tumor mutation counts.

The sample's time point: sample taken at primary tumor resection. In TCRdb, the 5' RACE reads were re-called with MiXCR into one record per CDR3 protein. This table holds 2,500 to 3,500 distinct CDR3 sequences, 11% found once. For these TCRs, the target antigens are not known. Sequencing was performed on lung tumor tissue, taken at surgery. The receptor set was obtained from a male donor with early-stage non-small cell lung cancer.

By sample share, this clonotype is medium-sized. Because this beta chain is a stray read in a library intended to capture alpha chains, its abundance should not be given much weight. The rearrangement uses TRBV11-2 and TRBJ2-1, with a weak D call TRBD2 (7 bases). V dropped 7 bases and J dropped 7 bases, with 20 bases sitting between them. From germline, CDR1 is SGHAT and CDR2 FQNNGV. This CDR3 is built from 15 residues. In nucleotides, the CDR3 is TGTGCCAGCACCCCGAAAGCGGGGCAGGGGAATGAGCAGTTCTTC. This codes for CASTPKAGQGNEQFF.

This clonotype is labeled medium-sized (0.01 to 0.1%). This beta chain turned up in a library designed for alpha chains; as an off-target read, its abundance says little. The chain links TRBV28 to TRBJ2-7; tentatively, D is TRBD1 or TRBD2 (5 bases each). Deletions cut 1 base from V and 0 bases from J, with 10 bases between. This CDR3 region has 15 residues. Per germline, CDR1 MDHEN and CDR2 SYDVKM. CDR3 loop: CASSLSMGTSYEQYF. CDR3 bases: TGTGCCAGCAGTTTATCCATGGGGACCTCCTACGAGCAGTACTTC.

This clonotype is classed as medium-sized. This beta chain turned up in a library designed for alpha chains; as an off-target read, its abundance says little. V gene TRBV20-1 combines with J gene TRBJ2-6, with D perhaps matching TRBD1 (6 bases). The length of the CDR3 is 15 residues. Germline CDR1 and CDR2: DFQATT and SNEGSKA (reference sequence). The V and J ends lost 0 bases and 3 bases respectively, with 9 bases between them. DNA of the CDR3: TGCAGTGCTAGAGATGCAGGGGTTGGGGCCAACGTCCTGACTTTC. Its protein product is CSARDAGVGANVLTF.

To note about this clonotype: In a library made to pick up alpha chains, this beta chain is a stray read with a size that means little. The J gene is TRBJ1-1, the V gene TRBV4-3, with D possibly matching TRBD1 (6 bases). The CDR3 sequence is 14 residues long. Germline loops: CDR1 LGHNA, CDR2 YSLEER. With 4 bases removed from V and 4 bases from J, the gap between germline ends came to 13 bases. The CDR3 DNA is TGCGCCAGCAGCCCAGTGGGGGGGCTCACTGAAGCTTTCTTT. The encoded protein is CASSPVGGLTEAFF.

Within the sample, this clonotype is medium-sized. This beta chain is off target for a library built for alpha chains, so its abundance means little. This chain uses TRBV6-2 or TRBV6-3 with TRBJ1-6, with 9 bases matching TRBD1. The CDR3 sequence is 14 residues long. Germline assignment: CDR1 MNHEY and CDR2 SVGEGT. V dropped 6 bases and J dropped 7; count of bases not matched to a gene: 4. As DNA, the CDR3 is TGTGCCAGCAGGGCCGGACAGGGGAATTCACCCCTCCACTTT. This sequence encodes CASRAGQGNSPLHF.

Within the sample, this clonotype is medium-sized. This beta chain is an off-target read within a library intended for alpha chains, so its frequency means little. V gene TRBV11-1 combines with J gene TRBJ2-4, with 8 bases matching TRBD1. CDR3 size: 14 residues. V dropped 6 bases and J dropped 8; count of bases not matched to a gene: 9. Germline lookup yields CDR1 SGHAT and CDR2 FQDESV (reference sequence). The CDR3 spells CASRPAGTGDIQYF. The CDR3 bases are TGTGCCAGCAGGCCCGCCGGGACAGGTGACATTCAGTACTTC. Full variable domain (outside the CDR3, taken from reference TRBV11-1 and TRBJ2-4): EAEVAQSPRYKITEKSQAVAFWCDPISGHATLYWYRQILGQGPELLVQFQDESVVDDSQLPKDRFSAERLKGVDSTLKIQPAELGDSAMYLCASRPAGTGDIQYFGAGTRLSVL.

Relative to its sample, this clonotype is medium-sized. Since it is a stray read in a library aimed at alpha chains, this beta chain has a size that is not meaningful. The CDR3 region is CASSLAGGIWETQYF. CDR3 sequence (DNA): TGTGCCAGCAGCTTAGCAGGGGGCATCTGGGAGACCCAGTACTTC. The genes are TRBV7-2 and TRBJ2-5; 7 bases align to TRBD1. The length of the CDR3 is 15 residues. J lost 5 bases, V lost 0 bases, and 6 bases had no gene match. CDR1 and CDR2 from the germline V gene are SGHTA and FQGNSA.

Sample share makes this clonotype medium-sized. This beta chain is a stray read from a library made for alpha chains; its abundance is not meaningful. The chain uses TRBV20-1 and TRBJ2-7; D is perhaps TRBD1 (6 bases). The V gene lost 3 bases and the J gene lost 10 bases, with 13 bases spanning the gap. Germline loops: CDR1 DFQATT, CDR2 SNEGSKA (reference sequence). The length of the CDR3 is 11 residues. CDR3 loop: CSASKQGSQYF. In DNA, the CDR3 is TGCAGTGCTAGCAAACAGGGATCCCAGTACTTC.

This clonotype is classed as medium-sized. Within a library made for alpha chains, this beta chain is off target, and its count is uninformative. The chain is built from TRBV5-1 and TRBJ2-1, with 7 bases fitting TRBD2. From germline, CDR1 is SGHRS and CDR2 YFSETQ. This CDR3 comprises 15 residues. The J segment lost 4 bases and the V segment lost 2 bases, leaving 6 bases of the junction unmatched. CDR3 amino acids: CASSFSAGWYNEQFF. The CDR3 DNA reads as TGCGCCAGCAGCTTTTCAGCGGGATGGTACAATGAGCAGTTCTTC.

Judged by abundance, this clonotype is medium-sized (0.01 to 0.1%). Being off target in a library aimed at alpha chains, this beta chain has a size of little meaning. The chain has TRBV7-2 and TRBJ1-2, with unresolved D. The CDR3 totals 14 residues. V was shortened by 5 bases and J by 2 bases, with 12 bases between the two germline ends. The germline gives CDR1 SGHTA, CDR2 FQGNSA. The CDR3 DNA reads TGTGCCAGCAGCCCCGCCTTAAAAAACTATGGCTACACCTTC. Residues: CASSPALKNYGYTF. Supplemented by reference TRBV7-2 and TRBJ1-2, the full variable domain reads GAGVSQSPSNKVTEKGKDVELRCDPISGHTALYWYRQSLGQGLEFLIYFQGNSAPDKSGLPSDRFSAERTGGSVSTLTIQRTQQEDSAVYLCASSPALKNYGYTFGSGTRLTVV.

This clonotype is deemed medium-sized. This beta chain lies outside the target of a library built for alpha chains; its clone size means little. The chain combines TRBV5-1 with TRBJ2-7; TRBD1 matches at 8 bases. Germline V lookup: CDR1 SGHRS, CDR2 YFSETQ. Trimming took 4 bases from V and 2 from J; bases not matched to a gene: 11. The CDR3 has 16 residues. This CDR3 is CASSPYGGTGAYEQYF. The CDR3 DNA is TGCGCCAGCAGCCCCTATGGGGGGACAGGTGCCTACGAGCAGTACTTC.